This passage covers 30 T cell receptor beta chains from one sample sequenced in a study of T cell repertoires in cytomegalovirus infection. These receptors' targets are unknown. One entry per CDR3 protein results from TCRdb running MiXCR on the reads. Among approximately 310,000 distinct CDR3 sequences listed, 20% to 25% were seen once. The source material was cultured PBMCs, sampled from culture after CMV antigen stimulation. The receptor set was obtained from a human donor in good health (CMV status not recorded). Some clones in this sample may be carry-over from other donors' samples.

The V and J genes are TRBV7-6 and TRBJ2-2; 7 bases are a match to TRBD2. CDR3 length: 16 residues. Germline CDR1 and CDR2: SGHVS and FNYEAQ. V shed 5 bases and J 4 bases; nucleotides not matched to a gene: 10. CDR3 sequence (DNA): TGTGCCAGCAGCGCCTCTGGCTGGGGGGGCACCGGGGAGCTGTTTTTT. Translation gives CASSASGWGGTGELFF.

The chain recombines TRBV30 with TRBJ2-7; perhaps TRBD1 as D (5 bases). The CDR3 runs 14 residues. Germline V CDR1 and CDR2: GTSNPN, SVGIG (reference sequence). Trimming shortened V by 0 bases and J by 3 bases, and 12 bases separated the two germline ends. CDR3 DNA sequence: TGTGCCTGGAGTGTAAAGGGGCCGAACTACGAGCAGTACTTC. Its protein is CAWSVKGPNYEQYF.

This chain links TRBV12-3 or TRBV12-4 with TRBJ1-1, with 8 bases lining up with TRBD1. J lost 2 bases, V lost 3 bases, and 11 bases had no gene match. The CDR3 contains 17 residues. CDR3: CASSFGGAGGINTEAFF. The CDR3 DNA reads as TGTGCCAGCAGTTTTGGGGGGGCAGGGGGCATAAACACTGAAGCTTTCTTT.

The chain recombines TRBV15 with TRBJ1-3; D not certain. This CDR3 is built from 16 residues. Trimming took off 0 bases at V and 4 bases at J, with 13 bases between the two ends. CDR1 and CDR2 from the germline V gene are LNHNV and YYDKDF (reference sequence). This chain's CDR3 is CATSREGPGSGNTIYF. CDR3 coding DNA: TGTGCCACCAGCAGAGAAGGTCCGGGGTCCGGAAACACCATATATTTT.

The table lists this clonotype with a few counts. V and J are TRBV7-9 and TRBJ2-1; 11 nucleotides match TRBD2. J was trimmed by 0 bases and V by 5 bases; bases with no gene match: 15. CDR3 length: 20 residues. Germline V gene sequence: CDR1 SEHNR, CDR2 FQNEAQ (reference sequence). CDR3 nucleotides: TGTGCCAGCAGCCGACCAGACAAGGGGACTAGCGGACGCTCCTACAATGAGCAGTTCTTC. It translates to CASSRPDKGTSGRSYNEQFF.

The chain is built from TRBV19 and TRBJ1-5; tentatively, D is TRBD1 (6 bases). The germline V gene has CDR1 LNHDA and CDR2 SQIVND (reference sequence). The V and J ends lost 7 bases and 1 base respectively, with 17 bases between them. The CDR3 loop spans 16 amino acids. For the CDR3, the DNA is TGTGCCAGTACCCCTTGGGGGCAAGGAAGCAATCAGCCCCAGCATTTT. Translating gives CASTPWGQGSNQPQHF.

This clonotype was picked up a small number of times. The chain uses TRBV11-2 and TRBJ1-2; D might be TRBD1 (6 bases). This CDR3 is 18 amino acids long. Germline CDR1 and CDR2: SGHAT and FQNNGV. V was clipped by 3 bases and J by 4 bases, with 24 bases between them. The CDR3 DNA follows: TGTGCCAGCAGCTTGGCTACCGGGACATACAACAGAAGCTATGGCTACACCTTC. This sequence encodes CASSLATGTYNRSYGYTF.

DNA for the CDR3: TGTGCCAGCAGCTTAGCCCCCCGGGCGGGAGGGCCCCGCGACGAGCAGTACTTC. It specifies CASSLAPRAGGPRDEQYF. The chain has TRBV7-2 and TRBJ2-7; TRBD2 aligns across 9 bases. Germline CDR1 reads SGHTA; CDR2 reads FQGNSA. This CDR3 region has 18 residues. The J segment lost 5 bases and the V segment lost 0 bases, leaving 14 bases of the junction unmatched.

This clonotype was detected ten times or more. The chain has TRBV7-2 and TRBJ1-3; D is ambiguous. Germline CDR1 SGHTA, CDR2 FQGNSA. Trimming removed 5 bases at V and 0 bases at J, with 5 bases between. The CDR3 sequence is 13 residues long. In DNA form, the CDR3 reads TGTGCCAGCAGCCCAAACTCTGGAAACACCATATATTTT. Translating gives CASSPNSGNTIYF.

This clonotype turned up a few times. The CDR3 protein is CASSLDQGMNTEAFF. For the CDR3, the DNA is TGTGCCAGCAGCTTAGATCAGGGAATGAACACTGAAGCTTTCTTT. This chain links TRBV11-3 with TRBJ1-1, with D possibly TRBD1 on 5 matching bases. The CDR3 consists of 15 residues. Per germline, CDR1 SGHNT and CDR2 YENEEA. Trimming shortened V by 0 bases and J by 0 bases, and 8 bases separated the two germline ends.

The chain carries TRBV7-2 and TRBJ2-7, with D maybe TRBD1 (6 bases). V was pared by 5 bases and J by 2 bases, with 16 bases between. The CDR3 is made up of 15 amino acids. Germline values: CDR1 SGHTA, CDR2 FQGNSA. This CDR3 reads CASSLLGHGTYEQYF. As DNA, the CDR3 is TGTGCCAGCAGCCTTCTGGGACACGGGACCTACGAGCAGTACTTC. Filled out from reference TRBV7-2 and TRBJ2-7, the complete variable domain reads GAGVSQSPSNKVTEKGKDVELRCDPISGHTALYWYRQSLGQGLEFLIYFQGNSAPDKSGLPSDRFSAERTGGSVSTLTIQRTQQEDSAVYLCASSLLGHGTYEQYFGPGTRLTVT.

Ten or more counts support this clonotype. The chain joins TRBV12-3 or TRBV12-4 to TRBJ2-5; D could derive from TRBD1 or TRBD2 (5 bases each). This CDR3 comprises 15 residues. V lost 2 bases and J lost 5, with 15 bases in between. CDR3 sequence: CASSLSSQGGETQYF. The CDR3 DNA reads TGTGCCAGCAGTTTATCTTCCCAGGGCGGGGAGACCCAGTACTTC.

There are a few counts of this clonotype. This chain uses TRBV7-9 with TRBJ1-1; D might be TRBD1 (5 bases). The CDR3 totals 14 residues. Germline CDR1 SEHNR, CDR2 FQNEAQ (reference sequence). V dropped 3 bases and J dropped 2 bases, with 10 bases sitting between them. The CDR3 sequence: CASSFGGVNTEAFF. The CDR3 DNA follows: TGTGCCAGCAGCTTTGGGGGGGTAAACACTGAAGCTTTCTTT.

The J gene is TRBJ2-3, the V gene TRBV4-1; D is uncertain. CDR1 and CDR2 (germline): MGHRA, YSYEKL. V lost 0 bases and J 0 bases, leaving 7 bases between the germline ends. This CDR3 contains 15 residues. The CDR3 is CASSQDPASTDTQYF. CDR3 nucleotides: TGCGCCAGCAGCCAAGATCCGGCTAGCACAGATACGCAGTATTTT.

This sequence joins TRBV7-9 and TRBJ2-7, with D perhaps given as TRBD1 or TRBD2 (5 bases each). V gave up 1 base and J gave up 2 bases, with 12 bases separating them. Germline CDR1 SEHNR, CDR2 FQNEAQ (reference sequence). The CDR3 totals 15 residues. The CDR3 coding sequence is TGTGCCAGCAGCTTAGGGGACCCGCGCACCTACGAGCAGTACTTC. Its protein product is CASSLGDPRTYEQYF.

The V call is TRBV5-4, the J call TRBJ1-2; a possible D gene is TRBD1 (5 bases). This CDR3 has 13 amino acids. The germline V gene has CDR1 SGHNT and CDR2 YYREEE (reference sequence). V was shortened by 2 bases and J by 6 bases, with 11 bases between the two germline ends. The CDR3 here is CASSLSTVNGYTF. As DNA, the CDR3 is TGTGCCAGCAGCTTATCGACAGTTAATGGCTACACCTTC.

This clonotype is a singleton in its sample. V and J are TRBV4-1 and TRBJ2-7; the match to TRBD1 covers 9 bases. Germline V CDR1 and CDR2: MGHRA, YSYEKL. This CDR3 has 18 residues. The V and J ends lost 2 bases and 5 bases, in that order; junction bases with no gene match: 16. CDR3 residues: CASSQIRTGGGRRNEQYF. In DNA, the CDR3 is TGCGCCAGCAGCCAAATCCGTACAGGGGGCGGAAGAAGGAACGAGCAGTACTTC.

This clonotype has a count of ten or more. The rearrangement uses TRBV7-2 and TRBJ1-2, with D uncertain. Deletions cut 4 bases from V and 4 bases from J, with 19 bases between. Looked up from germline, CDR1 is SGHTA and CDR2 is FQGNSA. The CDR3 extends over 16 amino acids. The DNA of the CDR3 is TGTGCCAGCAGCTCCCCTACAGTATTCCAACGCTATGGCTACACCTTC. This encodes CASSSPTVFQRYGYTF.

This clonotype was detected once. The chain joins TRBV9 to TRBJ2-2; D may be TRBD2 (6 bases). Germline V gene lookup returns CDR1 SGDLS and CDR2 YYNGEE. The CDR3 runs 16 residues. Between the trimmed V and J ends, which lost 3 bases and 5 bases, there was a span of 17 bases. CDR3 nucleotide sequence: TGTGCCAGCAGCGCCCTCGGCGGGATGGGTACCGGGGAGCTGTTTTTT. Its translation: CASSALGGMGTGELFF. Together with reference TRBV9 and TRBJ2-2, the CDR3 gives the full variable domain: DSGVTQTPKHLITATGQRVTLRCSPRSGDLSVYWYQQSLDQGLQFLIQYYNGEERAKGNILERFSAQQFPDLHSELNLSSLELGDSALYFCASSALGGMGTGELFFGEGSRLTVL.

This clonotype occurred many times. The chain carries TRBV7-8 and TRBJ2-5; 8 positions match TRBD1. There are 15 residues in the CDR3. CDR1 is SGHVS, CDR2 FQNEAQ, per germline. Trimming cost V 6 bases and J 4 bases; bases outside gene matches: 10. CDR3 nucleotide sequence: TGTGCCAGCAGAACCGGACAGGGCCGGGTAGAGACCCAGTACTTC. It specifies CASRTGQGRVETQYF.

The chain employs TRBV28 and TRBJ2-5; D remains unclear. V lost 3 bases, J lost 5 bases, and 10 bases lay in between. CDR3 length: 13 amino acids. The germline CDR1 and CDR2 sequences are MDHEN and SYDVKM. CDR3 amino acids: CASSFFSRETQYF. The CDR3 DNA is TGTGCCAGCAGTTTCTTCTCGAGGGAGACCCAGTACTTC.

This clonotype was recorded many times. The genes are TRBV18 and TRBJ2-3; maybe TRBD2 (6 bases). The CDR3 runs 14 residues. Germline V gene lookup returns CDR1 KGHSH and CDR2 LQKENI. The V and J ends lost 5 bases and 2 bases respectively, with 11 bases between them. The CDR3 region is CASSIAGYTDTQYF. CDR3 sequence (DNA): TGTGCCAGCTCAATCGCGGGATACACAGATACGCAGTATTTT.

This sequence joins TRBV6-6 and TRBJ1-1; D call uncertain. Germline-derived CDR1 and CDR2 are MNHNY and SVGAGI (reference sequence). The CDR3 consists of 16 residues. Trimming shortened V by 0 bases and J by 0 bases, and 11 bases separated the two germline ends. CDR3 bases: TGTGCCAGCAGTTACTCGCACGGCCTCATGAACACTGAAGCTTTCTTT. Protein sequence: CASSYSHGLMNTEAFF.

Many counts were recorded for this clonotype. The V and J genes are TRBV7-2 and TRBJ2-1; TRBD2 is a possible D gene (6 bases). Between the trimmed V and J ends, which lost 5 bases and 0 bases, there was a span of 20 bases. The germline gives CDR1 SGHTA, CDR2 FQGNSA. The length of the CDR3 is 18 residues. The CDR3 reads CASSLRAGGVSSYNEQFF. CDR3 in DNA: TGTGCCAGCAGCCTCCGGGCTGGAGGGGTGAGCTCCTACAATGAGCAGTTCTTC.

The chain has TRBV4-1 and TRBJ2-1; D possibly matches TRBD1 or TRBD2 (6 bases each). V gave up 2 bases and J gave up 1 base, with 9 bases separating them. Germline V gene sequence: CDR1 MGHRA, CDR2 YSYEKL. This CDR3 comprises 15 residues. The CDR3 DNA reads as TGCGCCAGCAGCCAATGGGGGGCTTCCTACAATGAGCAGTTCTTC. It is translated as CASSQWGASYNEQFF.

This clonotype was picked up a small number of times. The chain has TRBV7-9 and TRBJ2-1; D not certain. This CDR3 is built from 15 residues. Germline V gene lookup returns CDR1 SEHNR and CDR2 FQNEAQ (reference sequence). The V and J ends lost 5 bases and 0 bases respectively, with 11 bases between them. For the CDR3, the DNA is TGTGCCAGCAGCCCCCCCCACCCCTCCTACAATGAGCAGTTCTTC. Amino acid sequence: CASSPPHPSYNEQFF.

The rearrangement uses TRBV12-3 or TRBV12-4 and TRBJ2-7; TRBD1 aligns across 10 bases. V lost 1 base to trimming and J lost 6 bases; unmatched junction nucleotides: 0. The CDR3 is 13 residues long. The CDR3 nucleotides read TGTGCCAGCAGTTTAGGGACAGGGGGCGAGCAGTACTTC. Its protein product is CASSLGTGGEQYF.

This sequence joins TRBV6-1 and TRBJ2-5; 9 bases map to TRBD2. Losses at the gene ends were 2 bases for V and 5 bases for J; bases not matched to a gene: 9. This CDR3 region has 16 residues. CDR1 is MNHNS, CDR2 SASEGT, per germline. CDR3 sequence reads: CASSEWGPSGVETQYF. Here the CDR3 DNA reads TGTGCCAGCAGTGAATGGGGTCCTAGCGGGGTGGAGACCCAGTACTTC.

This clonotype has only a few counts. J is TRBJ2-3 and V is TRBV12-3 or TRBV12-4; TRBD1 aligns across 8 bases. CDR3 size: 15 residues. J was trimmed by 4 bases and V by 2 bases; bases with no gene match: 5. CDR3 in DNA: TGTGCCAGCAGTTTATGGCAGGGGGCCGCAGATACGCAGTATTTT. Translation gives CASSLWQGAADTQYF.

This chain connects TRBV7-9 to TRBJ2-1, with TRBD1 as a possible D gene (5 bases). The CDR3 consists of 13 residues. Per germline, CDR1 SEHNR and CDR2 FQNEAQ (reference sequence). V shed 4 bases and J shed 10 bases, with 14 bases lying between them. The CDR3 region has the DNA TGTGCCAGCAGCTCAGGGCCAACGGCCGAGCAGTTCTTC. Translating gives CASSSGPTAEQFF.